This TCR beta chain was found in a study of cytomegalovirus exposure and HLA in healthy donors. Across the whole study: Of around 400 genotyped donors, 81% grouped in the Caucasian-associated ancestry cluster. Study-level results: There was a cluster of highly shared sequence variants that was likely a sequencing artifact. When a later analysis compared HLA-associated TCR beta chains with equally common others, the HLA-associated chains turned out to be more clonally expanded and to have lower generation probabilities. It was reportedly the case that the classifier diagnosed cytomegalovirus status with high specificity and sensitivity.

About this clone itself: Its matching antigen is unknown.

The PCR had 60 Vbeta and 13 Jbeta primers. Method: immunoSEQ multiplex PCR; TCRdb's copy keeps in-frame clones and lacks some. Found here are 35,000 to 50,000 clones, approximately 80% of them singletons; the top ten hold roughly 1.5%. Unmatched junction bases numbered 10, after V lost 3 bases and J lost 6 bases. The germline gives CDR1 LGHNA, CDR2 YSLEER. CDR3 size: 16 residues. The sample consisted of PBMCs. V and J are TRBV4-3 and TRBJ2-1; 8 positions agree with TRBD1. The clonotype comes from a man aged 25 to 40 in good health and CMV-seronegative. The CDR3 DNA sequence: TGCGCCAGCAGCCAGGAGCTCGGGACAGGCGCCAATGAGCAGTTCTTC. Its translation: CASSQELGTGANEQFF.